One and the same sample provided the 17 T cell receptor beta chains below, sequenced in a study of OX40 agonist ivuxolimab in advanced cancers. Measured with immunoSEQ multiplex PCR; TCRdb has only the in-frame clones, and not every one. The sample yields tens of thousands of clones, roughly 86% seen once. This material consisted of CD4+ or CD8+ T cells sorted from blood, taken in a trial of the OX40 agonist ivuxolimab. Receptors were obtained from an adult with an advanced solid tumor such as melanoma, head and neck, liver or kidney cancer.

This clone was recorded once. The chain couples TRBV5-1 to TRBJ1-1; no firm D call. The V end was cut by 4 bases, the J end by 1 base, with 11 bases between. From germline, CDR1 is SGHRS and CDR2 YFSETQ. CDR3 length: 14 amino acids. CDR3 sequence: CASSPLRGNTEAFF. The CDR3 DNA follows: TGCGCCAGCAGCCCGCTTCGGGGGAACACTGAAGCTTTCTTT.

The chain couples TRBV11-2 to TRBJ2-5, with a tentative D call TRBD2 (6 bases). The CDR3 contains 15 residues. Trimming stripped 1 base from V and 3 bases from J, with 12 bases between. The germline gives CDR1 SGHAT, CDR2 FQNNGV. This chain's CDR3 is CASSLGTIPKETQYF. The CDR3 DNA follows: TGTGCCAGCAGCTTAGGGACTATTCCTAAAGAGACCCAGTACTTC.

V and J are TRBV11-2 and TRBJ1-5; weak D call: TRBD1 (5 bases). Germline lookup yields CDR1 SGHAT and CDR2 FQNNGV. This CDR3 has 15 amino acids. Between the trimmed V and J ends, which lost 1 base and 5 bases, there was a span of 12 bases. The CDR3: CASSLASGPYQPQHF. The DNA of the CDR3 is TGTGCCAGCAGCTTAGCTTCAGGGCCATATCAGCCCCAGCATTTT.

V usage is TRBV7-2 and J usage is TRBJ2-3, with 8 bases that match TRBD1. This CDR3 spans 15 amino acids. With 4 bases clipped from V and 3 bases from J, the junction kept 6 bases outside the gene matches. Germline V gene sequence: CDR1 SGHTA, CDR2 FQGNSA. In DNA, the CDR3 is TGTGCCAGCAGCTCCCGGGGACAGGTAACAGATACGCAGTATTTT. Translated, it gives CASSSRGQVTDTQYF.

The chain employs TRBV2 and TRBJ2-3; tentatively, D is TRBD1 (5 bases). The CDR3 is 13 amino acids. V shed 3 bases and J shed 7 bases, with 11 bases lying between them. Per the germline V gene, CDR1 is SNHLY and CDR2 is FYNNEI. The CDR3 loop reads CASSEVRDHTQYF. The CDR3 coding sequence is TGTGCCAGCAGTGAGGTCAGGGATCATACGCAGTATTTT.

V gene TRBV30 combines with J gene TRBJ1-5; D perhaps matches TRBD1 (5 bases). This CDR3 is built from 13 residues. Trimming took off 3 bases at V and 6 bases at J, with 12 bases between the two ends. In germline, CDR1 is GTSNPN, CDR2 SVGIG (reference sequence). CDR3 sequence reads: CAWSPGWGQPQHF. CDR3 DNA sequence: TGTGCCTGGAGCCCAGGGTGGGGTCAGCCCCAGCATTTT.

This chain joins TRBV27 and TRBJ2-5, with D perhaps TRBD1 or TRBD2 (5 bases each). This CDR3 comprises 16 residues. The germline V and J ends were trimmed by 4 bases and 4 bases, with 19 bases remaining between them. Germline lookup yields CDR1 MNHEY and CDR2 SMNVEV (reference sequence). The CDR3 DNA sequence: TGTGCCAGCAGTTCCGCCCCGGGGCAGCCGGGAGAGACCCAGTACTTC. As protein: CASSSAPGQPGETQYF.

This chain uses TRBV7-3 with TRBJ2-5; a weak D match, TRBD2 (5 bases). The germline V gene has CDR1 SGHTA and CDR2 FQGTGA. There are 14 residues in the CDR3. The V end lost 6 bases, the J end lost 4 bases, and 15 bases lay between the germline ends. CDR3 in amino acids: CASSPDPAGETQYF. CDR3 nucleotide sequence: TGTGCCAGCAGTCCGGACCCTGCGGGAGAGACCCAGTACTTC.

This clone was counted between two and nine times. The genes are TRBV30 and TRBJ2-2; 9 nucleotides line up with TRBD1. The CDR3 runs to 16 residues. Per the germline V gene, CDR1 is GTSNPN and CDR2 is SVGIG (reference sequence). V lost 0 bases, J lost 7 bases, and 9 bases stayed unmatched. The CDR3 spells CAWSVLRQGGNGELFF. Here the CDR3 DNA reads TGTGCCTGGAGTGTACTTAGACAGGGGGGTAACGGGGAGCTGTTTTTT.

The chain recombines TRBV11-3 with TRBJ2-1, with 13 nucleotides matching TRBD2. V shed 4 bases, J shed 4 bases, and the junction held 4 bases outside the gene matches. The CDR3 length is 16 residues. The germline V gene encodes CDR1 SGHNT and CDR2 YENEEA. CDR3 residues: CASSSRTSGGYNEQFF. The CDR3 coding sequence is TGTGCCAGCAGCTCGCGGACTAGCGGGGGTTACAATGAGCAGTTCTTC.

As concerns this clone: The identical CDR3 is also encoded by other nucleotide sequences in the sample. The chain uses TRBV20-1 and TRBJ2-3; maybe TRBD2 (6 bases). With 5 bases removed from V and 5 bases from J, the gap between germline ends came to 8 bases. CDR1 DFQATT and CDR2 SNEGSKA come from the germline V gene (reference sequence). The CDR3 covers 11 residues. This CDR3 is CSAGGLDTQYF. The CDR3 coding sequence is TGCAGTGCTGGAGGGCTAGATACGCAGTATTTT.

The chain is built from TRBV6-6 and TRBJ1-1; D might be TRBD1 (5 bases). V lost 6 bases, J lost 7 bases, and 12 bases lay in between. CDR3 length equals 12 residues. Germline V gives CDR1 MNHNY, CDR2 SVGAGI (reference sequence). In DNA form, the CDR3 reads TGTGCCAGCAGCTCCTCGGGGGGTGAAGCTTTCTTT. Its protein is CASSSSGGEAFF.

The V gene is TRBV11-3, the J gene TRBJ1-1; possible D gene TRBD1, 6 bases. The CDR3 spans 14 residues. Per the germline V gene, CDR1 is SGHNT and CDR2 is YENEEA. V was shortened by 6 bases and J by 5 bases, with 16 bases between the two germline ends. The CDR3 DNA reads as TGTGCCAGCAGTCTCAGGGACACTGGGACTGAAGCTTTCTTT. As protein: CASSLRDTGTEAFF.

The chain recombines TRBV18 with TRBJ2-5; D may be TRBD2 (6 bases). From germline, CDR1 is KGHSH and CDR2 LQKENI. V was pared by 5 bases and J by 5 bases, with 15 bases between. This CDR3 is 14 amino acids long. The CDR3 region has the DNA TGTGCCAGCTCAGGGCGGGACGGCAGGGAGACCCAGTACTTC. It yields the protein CASSGRDGRETQYF.

The V and J genes are TRBV9 and TRBJ2-2; D ambiguous. Germline CDR1 is SGDLS and CDR2 is YYNGEE. The CDR3 covers 14 residues. Deletions cut 4 bases from V and 7 bases from J, with 14 bases between. The CDR3 nucleotides read TGTGCCAGCAGCCTCCGTACCGAAGGCGGGGAGCTGTTTTTT. Its translation: CASSLRTEGGELFF.

The V gene is TRBV9, the J gene TRBJ1-2; 7 positions match TRBD1. CDR1 SGDLS and CDR2 YYNGEE come from the germline V gene. Trimming cost V 10 bases and J 2 bases; bases outside gene matches: 11. The CDR3 is 14 amino acids. CDR3 region: CAPKGDRINYGYTF. The DNA of the CDR3 is TGTGCCCCCAAAGGGGACAGAATAAACTATGGCTACACCTTC.

The V call is TRBV19, the J call TRBJ1-2; 9 nucleotides line up with TRBD1. V lost 9 bases and J lost 5; bases outside the gene matches: 13. The germline V gene has CDR1 LNHDA and CDR2 SQIVND (reference sequence). The length of the CDR3 is 15 residues. In nucleotides, the CDR3 is TGTGCCAGCAACCTACAGGGGGCGACGGGTTATGGCTACACCTTC. It specifies CASNLQGATGYGYTF.